Listed below are T cell receptor beta chains from one sample, sequenced in a study of control samples from healthy donors and cancer patients. TCRdb's copy holds only in-frame clones and misses some; the assay was immunoSEQ multiplex PCR. The data contain some 45,000 clones, approximately 87% of them singletons. Sequencing was carried out using blood. The receptors were gathered from a man in his sixties in good health. The CDR3 runs from the conserved cysteine through the conserved F or W. A D gene is named only where the DNA matches it firmly. Clone size is stated in some rows and not others, as once, few, many or a class when expanded.

j_gene | abundance | v_gene | d_gene | CDR3aa | CDR3nt
TRBJ1-1 | once | TRBV7-2 | NA | CASSVLGGRAEAFF | TGTGCCAGTAGCGTCCTCGGCGGCCGGGCTGAAGCTTTCTTT
TRBJ1-1 | NA | TRBV6-1 | NA | CASSESFGNTEAFF | TGTGCCAGCAGTGAATCGTTCGGCAACACTGAAGCTTTCTTT
TRBJ1-3 | NA | TRBV19 | NA | CATTRVRTLHGNTIYF | TGTGCCACCACGAGGGTTAGGACTTTACATGGAAACACCATATATTTT
TRBJ2-2 | NA | TRBV5-4 | NA | CASSLGTPAAGELFF | TGTGCCAGCAGCCTGGGGACACCCGCAGCCGGGGAGCTGTTTTTT
TRBJ2-1 | NA | TRBV19 | TRBD2 | CASSISYLGLAGGAYIVSYNEQFF | TGTGCCAGTAGTATCTCGTACCTTGGACTAGCGGGAGGGGCCTACATTGTCTCCTACAATGAGCAGTTCTTC
TRBJ2-5 | NA | TRBV25-1 | TRBD1 | CASATYRGRGETQYF | TGTGCCAGCGCCACCTACAGGGGGCGTGGGGAGACCCAGTACTTC
TRBJ1-2 | NA | TRBV4-3 | NA | CASSQGARGSNYGYTF | TGCGCCAGCAGCCAAGGTGCGAGGGGCTCAAACTATGGCTACACCTTC
TRBJ1-1 | NA | TRBV14 | NA | CASSHYGRRIMNTEAFF | TGTGCCAGCAGCCATTATGGACGACGGATCATGAACACTGAAGCTTTCTTT
TRBJ1-2 | NA | TRBV3-1/TRBV3-2 | NA | CASSQGEGGGYTF | TGTGCCAGCAGCCAAGGCGAAGGGGGTGGCTACACCTTC
TRBJ2-3 | NA | TRBV19 | NA | CASTSGKITDTQYF | TGTGCCAGTACCTCCGGGAAAATCACAGATACGCAGTATTTT
TRBJ1-2 | NA | TRBV5-1 | TRBD1 | CASSLGQGFYGYTF | TGCGCCAGCAGCTTGGGACAGGGGTTCTATGGCTACACCTTC
TRBJ1-1 | once | TRBV18 | NA | CASSTRNTEAFF | TGTGCCAGCTCCACGAGGAACACTGAAGCTTTCTTT
TRBJ2-7 | NA | TRBV18 | NA | CASSPGEGSSYEQYF | TGTGCCAGCTCTCCAGGGGAGGGGAGCTCCTACGAGCAGTACTTC
TRBJ2-5 | NA | TRBV6-5 | NA | CASRRGVRYQETQYF | TGTGCCAGCAGGAGGGGGGTGAGATACCAAGAGACCCAGTACTTC
TRBJ1-5 | NA | TRBV12-3/TRBV12-4 | NA | CASIRGSNQPQHF | TGTGCCAGCATCAGGGGTAGCAATCAGCCCCAGCATTTT
TRBJ2-3 | NA | TRBV7-9 | NA | CASSSLTDTQYF | TGTGCCAGCAGCTCCCTCACAGATACGCAGTATTTT
TRBJ2-3 | NA | TRBV11-3 | NA | CASSLGITDTQYF | TGTGCCAGCAGCTTAGGTATCACGGATACGCAGTATTTT
TRBJ2-5 | NA | TRBV19 | NA | CASSWSHSGPQETQYF | TGTGCCAGTAGTTGGAGTCACTCGGGACCGCAAGAGACCCAGTACTTC
TRBJ1-5 | NA | TRBV18 | NA | CASSAIQGRNQPQHF | TGTGCCAGCTCAGCTATACAGGGACGGAATCAGCCCCAGCATTTT
TRBJ1-3 | NA | TRBV21-1 | NA | CAPIPGHNSGNTIYF | TGTGCCCCAATCCCGGGACACAACTCTGGAAACACCATATATTTT
TRBJ1-5 | few | TRBV5-8 | NA | CASSLRSNQPQHF | TGTGCCAGCAGCTTGCGAAGCAATCAGCCCCAGCATTTT
TRBJ1-3 | NA | TRBV7-7 | TRBD1 | CASSLGQGYTIYF | TGTGCCAGCAGCTTGGGACAGGGGTACACCATATATTTT
TRBJ1-3 | NA | TRBV4-2 | TRBD1 | CASSQAGGGNTIYF | TGTGCCAGCAGCCAAGCAGGGGGGGGAAACACCATATATTTT
TRBJ2-1 | NA | TRBV4-1 | TRBD2 | CASSQDWSIDTGGGEQFF | TGCGCCAGCAGCCAAGATTGGTCTATAGATACGGGGGGAGGGGAGCAGTTCTTC
TRBJ2-3 | once | TRBV14 | NA | CASSHGRHTDTQYF | TGTGCCAGCAGCCACGGACGGCACACAGATACGCAGTATTTT
TRBJ2-5 | NA | TRBV4-1 | NA | CASSRDEGGETQYF | TGCGCCAGCAGCCGTGACGAGGGGGGAGAGACCCAGTACTTC
TRBJ2-7 | once | TRBV3-1/TRBV3-2 | TRBD2 | CARSPLAGGFGEQYF | TGTGCCCGCAGCCCTTTAGCGGGGGGGTTTGGGGAGCAGTACTTC
TRBJ2-2 | NA | TRBV4-3 | NA | CASSQGRPGWPGELFF | TGCGCCAGCAGCCAAGGACGTCCAGGGTGGCCCGGGGAGCTGTTTTTT
TRBJ2-5 | NA | TRBV11-2 | NA | CASSSYRALGETQYF | TGTGCCAGCAGCTCATATCGGGCACTGGGGGAGACCCAGTACTTC
TRBJ1-1 | NA | TRBV19 | TRBD1 | CASSDRGMNTEAFF | TGTGCCAGTAGCGACAGGGGGATGAACACTGAAGCTTTCTTT
TRBJ2-5 | few | TRBV18 | NA | CASSSGLKETQYF | TGTGCCAGCTCATCAGGGCTAAAAGAGACCCAGTACTTC
TRBJ1-1 | NA | TRBV25-1 | TRBD1 | CASSLTGVNTEAFF | TGTGCCAGCAGTTTGACAGGGGTGAACACTGAAGCTTTCTTT
TRBJ2-2 | NA | TRBV18 | NA | CASSRPGTGELFF | TGTGCCAGCTCACGGCCGGGGACCGGGGAGCTGTTTTTT
TRBJ1-2 | few | TRBV6-6 | TRBD1 | CASSPLLRGLPPEQYGYTF | TGTGCCAGCAGTCCTTTACTCAGGGGGCTGCCGCCCGAACAATATGGCTACACCTTC
TRBJ1-6 | NA | TRBV3-1/TRBV3-2 | TRBD1 | CASTNRYRGQFTPENSPLHF | TGTGCCAGCACCAATAGGTACAGGGGGCAATTTACCCCTGAGAATTCACCCCTCCACTTT
TRBJ1-1 | once | TRBV6-4 | NA | CASPADGTNTEAFF | TGTGCCAGCCCGGCGGACGGCACGAACACTGAAGCTTTCTTT
TRBJ1-1 | NA | TRBV27 | NA | CASGTRGALEAFF | TGTGCCAGCGGCACGAGGGGGGCTCTAGAAGCTTTCTTT
TRBJ1-5 | NA | TRBV30 | NA | CAWSQGSNQPQHF | TGTGCCTGGAGCCAGGGAAGCAATCAGCCCCAGCATTTT
TRBJ2-3 | NA | TRBV6-2/TRBV6-3 | TRBD1 | CASSSMGQSTDTQYF | TGTGCCAGCAGTTCTATGGGACAGAGCACAGATACGCAGTATTTT
TRBJ1-6 | NA | TRBV15 | NA | CATSRERGFSPLHF | TGTGCCACCAGCAGAGAGAGAGGTTTCTCACCCCTCCACTTT
TRBJ2-5 | once | TRBV5-1 | TRBD2 | CASSAGLAVETQYF | TGCGCCAGCAGCGCGGGACTAGCGGTAGAGACCCAGTACTTC